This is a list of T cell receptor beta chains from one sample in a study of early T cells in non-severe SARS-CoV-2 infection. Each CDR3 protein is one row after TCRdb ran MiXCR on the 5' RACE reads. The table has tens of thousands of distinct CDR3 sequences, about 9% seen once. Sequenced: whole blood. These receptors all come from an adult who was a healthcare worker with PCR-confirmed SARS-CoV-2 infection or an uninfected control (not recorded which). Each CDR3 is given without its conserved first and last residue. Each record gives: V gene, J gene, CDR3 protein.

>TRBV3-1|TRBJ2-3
ASSQQYTDTQY
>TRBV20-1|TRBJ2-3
SARGAGVRTDTQY
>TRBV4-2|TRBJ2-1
ASSQDETGGNEQF
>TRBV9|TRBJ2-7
ASSSRDTWGEQY
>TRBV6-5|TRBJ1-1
ASSYVRGTEAF
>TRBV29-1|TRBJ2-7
SVRETGGSYEQY
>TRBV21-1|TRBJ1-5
ASSTQTHSNQPQH
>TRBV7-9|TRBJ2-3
ASSLGLASDTQY
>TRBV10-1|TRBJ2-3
ASSGGGKSGTDTQY
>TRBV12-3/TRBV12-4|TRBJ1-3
ASRRQLRSGNTIY
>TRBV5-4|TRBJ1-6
ASSLTDRSSYNSPLH
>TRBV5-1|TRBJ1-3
ASSIPGTSGNTIY
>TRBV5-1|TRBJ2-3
ASSLAVGPDTQY
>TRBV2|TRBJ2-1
ASSGTSTYNEQF
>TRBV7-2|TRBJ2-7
ASSLDPGPPYEQY
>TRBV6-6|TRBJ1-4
ASSPTDWREEKLF
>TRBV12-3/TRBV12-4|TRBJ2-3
ASSLGFADTQY
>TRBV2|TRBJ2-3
ASSEARLADTQY
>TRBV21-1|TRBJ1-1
ASSNARRGGGVEAF
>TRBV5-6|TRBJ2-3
ASRTGQNTDTQY
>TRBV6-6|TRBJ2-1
ASSSGRARLNNEQF
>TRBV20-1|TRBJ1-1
SARDSRLPNTEAF